The 18 T cell receptor beta chains in this list originate from one sample, sequenced in a study of early T cells in non-severe SARS-CoV-2 infection. TCRdb recomputed calls from the 5' RACE reads with MiXCR, one row per CDR3 protein. The table shows 60,000 to 75,000 distinct CDR3 sequences, with about a tenth occurring only once. The input for sequencing was whole blood, taken at baseline. The receptor set was obtained from an adult who was a healthcare worker with PCR-confirmed SARS-CoV-2 infection or an uninfected control (not recorded which).

The CDR3 region has the DNA TGTGCCAGCAGTTCCCAGTGGGAAGGTTCAGATACGCAGTATTTT. Its protein product is CASSSQWEGSDTQYF. The chain has TRBV28 and TRBJ2-3; D is ambiguous. The CDR3 length is 15 residues. V lost 4 bases to trimming and J lost 4 bases, with 15 bases between them. The germline CDR1 and CDR2 sequences are MDHEN and SYDVKM.

In its sample, this clonotype was seen many times. This rearrangement joins TRBV6-5 to TRBJ1-2, with 11 bases lining up with TRBD1. The germline V gene has CDR1 MNHEY and CDR2 SVGAGI. This CDR3 contains 15 residues. The ends lost 5 bases at V and 7 bases at J; junction bases unmatched: 9. In DNA form, the CDR3 reads TGTGCCAGCAGTAAACCGGACAGGGGGCTTAGTGGCTACACCTTC. It encodes CASSKPDRGLSGYTF.

This clonotype was seen ten or more times. The chain employs TRBV18 and TRBJ2-7, with 10 bases that match TRBD1. The CDR3 consists of 15 residues. In germline, CDR1 is KGHSH, CDR2 LQKENI. V shed 2 bases and J 3 bases; nucleotides not matched to a gene: 4. The CDR3 DNA sequence: TGTGCCAGCTCACCAGTGGGACAGGGGATCTACGAGCAGTACTTC. Its protein is CASSPVGQGIYEQYF.

This chain joins TRBV28 and TRBJ2-1; 7 bases are shared with TRBD1. V shed 4 bases, J shed 16 bases, and the junction held 10 bases outside the gene matches. The CDR3 covers 12 residues. The germline CDR1 and CDR2 sequences are MDHEN and SYDVKM. The CDR3: CASSYGDRDSFF. The CDR3 region has the DNA TGTGCCAGCAGTTATGGCGACAGGGATTCTTTCTTC.

This clonotype was seen a handful of times. The chain recombines TRBV6-2 or TRBV6-3 with TRBJ2-7; the match to TRBD1 covers 9 bases. Germline CDR1 and CDR2: MNHEY and SVGEGT. The CDR3 length is 15 residues. The trim removed 6 bases at V and 1 base at J, leaving 7 bases unmatched. CDR3 amino acids: CASRIQGAYSYEQYF. As DNA, the CDR3 is TGTGCCAGCAGAATACAGGGGGCTTATTCCTACGAGCAGTACTTC.

This clonotype has a handful of counts. This sequence joins TRBV5-1 and TRBJ2-6; D unclear. Germline V CDR1 and CDR2: SGHRS, YFSETQ. V lost 0 bases and J 2 bases, leaving 3 bases between the germline ends. This CDR3 comprises 14 residues. CDR3 loop: CASSLETGANVLTF. Here the CDR3 DNA reads TGCGCCAGCAGCTTGGAAACTGGGGCCAACGTCCTGACTTTC.

The DNA of the CDR3 is TGCAGCGTTGACCGACCTGACCACTACAATGAGCAGTTCTTC. It is translated as CSVDRPDHYNEQFF. The chain carries TRBV29-1 and TRBJ2-1; D call uncertain. The CDR3 totals 14 residues. Trimming cost V 3 bases and J 3 bases, with 12 bases left between them. Germline V CDR1 and CDR2: SQVTM, ANQGSEA.

The V and J genes are TRBV7-2 and TRBJ2-1; no definite D call. This CDR3 has 14 residues. CDR1 is SGHTA and CDR2 is FQGNSA in the germline V gene. V was clipped by 1 base and J by 9 bases, with 13 bases between them. CDR3 amino acids: CASSLDVPLGEQFF. CDR3 in DNA: TGTGCCAGCAGCTTAGATGTGCCCCTTGGTGAGCAGTTCTTC.

This clonotype was seen a few times. The chain carries TRBV7-2 and TRBJ2-3; D not resolved. This CDR3 has 13 amino acids. The V end lost 5 bases, the J end lost 3 bases, and 9 bases lay between the germline ends. Germline loops: CDR1 SGHTA, CDR2 FQGNSA. CDR3 residues: CASSPYVTDTQYF. DNA of the CDR3: TGTGCCAGCAGCCCCTACGTTACAGATACGCAGTATTTT.

This clonotype was seen more than once but under ten times. The J gene is TRBJ1-2, the V gene TRBV12-3 or TRBV12-4; D is uncertain. This CDR3 region has 15 residues. V was shortened by 6 bases and J by 4 bases, with 18 bases between the two germline ends. The CDR3 is CASSPTLGRTYGYTF. The CDR3, as DNA: TGTGCCAGCAGCCCCACCCTAGGCAGAACCTATGGCTACACCTTC.

This clonotype was seen ten or more times. The chain couples TRBV6-6 to TRBJ1-5; D call uncertain. Per germline, CDR1 MNHNY and CDR2 SVGAGI (reference sequence). V lost 6 bases and J lost 1, with 16 bases in between. The CDR3 is 16 amino acids. DNA for the CDR3: TGTGCCAGCAGGGAGACAACTCTAACCAGCAATCAGCCCCAGCATTTT. It codes for CASRETTLTSNQPQHF.

This clonotype was seen ten or more times. This chain connects TRBV28 to TRBJ1-1; D ambiguous. CDR1 is MDHEN, CDR2 SYDVKM, per germline. Trimming removed 5 bases at V and 1 base at J, with 11 bases between. The length of the CDR3 is 14 residues. The CDR3 reads CASSPHRQNTEAFF. DNA of the CDR3: TGTGCCAGCAGTCCGCACCGACAGAACACTGAAGCTTTCTTT.

This clonotype was seen a few times. J is TRBJ2-2 and V is TRBV7-9, with a tentative D call TRBD2 (5 bases). The CDR3 runs to 13 residues. Looked up from germline, CDR1 is SEHNR and CDR2 is FQNEAQ (reference sequence). The V end lost 2 bases, the J end lost 8 bases, and 9 bases lay between the germline ends. The CDR3 DNA reads TGTGCCAGCAGCTTACGAGGGTTTGGGGAGCTGTTTTTT. It codes for CASSLRGFGELFF.

This clonotype appeared many times. This chain connects TRBV20-1 to TRBJ2-3, with 8 bases that match TRBD2. V was pared by 6 bases and J by 4 bases, with 15 bases of the junction left unmatched. From germline, CDR1 is DFQATT and CDR2 SNEGSKA (reference sequence). CDR3 length: 16 amino acids. CDR3 amino acids: CSAPSGGLGLADTQYF. CDR3 in DNA: TGCAGTGCCCCTTCTGGGGGACTAGGATTGGCAGATACGCAGTATTTT.

This chain uses TRBV19 with TRBJ2-1; D might be TRBD1 (6 bases). V gave up 3 bases and J gave up 2 bases, with 8 bases separating them. CDR3 length equals 14 residues. CDR1 and CDR2 from the germline V gene are LNHDA and SQIVND (reference sequence). The CDR3 DNA follows: TGTGCCAGTAGTATTAGGGGGACCTACAATGAGCAGTTCTTC. It is translated as CASSIRGTYNEQFF.

The sample holds many counts of this clonotype. This sequence joins TRBV18 and TRBJ2-3; perhaps D is TRBD1 or TRBD2 (5 bases each). V gave up 0 bases and J gave up 2 bases, with 9 bases separating them. This CDR3 has 15 amino acids. Germline-derived CDR1 and CDR2 are KGHSH and LQKENI. As DNA, the CDR3 is TGTGCCAGCTCACCACCGGGGGTGTCCACAGATACGCAGTATTTT. It yields the protein CASSPPGVSTDTQYF.

This clonotype was observed a few times. This chain connects TRBV28 to TRBJ2-7, with 7 bases fitting TRBD1. The V segment lost 4 bases and the J segment 2 bases; nucleotides outside the gene matches: 5. There are 14 residues in the CDR3. The germline V gene has CDR1 MDHEN and CDR2 SYDVKM. DNA for the CDR3: TGTGCCAGCAGTTCGGGACAGCATCCCTACGAGCAGTACTTC. Protein sequence: CASSSGQHPYEQYF.

This clonotype was recorded a few times. The chain links TRBV9 to TRBJ2-7; TRBD1 matches 8 bases. The CDR3 length is 15 residues. Germline V CDR1 and CDR2: SGDLS, YYNGEE. With V trimmed by 4 bases and J by 2 bases, 8 bases remained unmatched. The CDR3 nucleotides read TGTGCCAGCAGCCCGCGGGACAGGAACACCTACGAGCAGTACTTC. Translation gives CASSPRDRNTYEQYF.